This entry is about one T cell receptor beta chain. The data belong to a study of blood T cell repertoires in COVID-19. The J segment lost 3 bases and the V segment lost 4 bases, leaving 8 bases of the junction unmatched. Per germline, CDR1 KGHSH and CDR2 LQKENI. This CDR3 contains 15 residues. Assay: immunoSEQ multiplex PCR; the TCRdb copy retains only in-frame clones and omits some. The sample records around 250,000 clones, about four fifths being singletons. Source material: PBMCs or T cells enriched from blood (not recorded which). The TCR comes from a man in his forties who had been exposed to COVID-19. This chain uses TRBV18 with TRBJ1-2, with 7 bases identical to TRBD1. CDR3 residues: CASSRSQGDYYGYTF. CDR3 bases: TGTGCCAGCTCACGGTCGCAGGGGGATTACTATGGCTACACCTTC. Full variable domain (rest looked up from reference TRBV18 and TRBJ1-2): NAGVMQNPRHLVRRRGQEARLRCSPMKGHSHVYWYRQLPEEGLKFMVYLQKENIIDESGMPKERFSAEFPKEGPSILRIQQVVRGDSAAYFCASSRSQGDYYGYTFGSGTRLTVV.